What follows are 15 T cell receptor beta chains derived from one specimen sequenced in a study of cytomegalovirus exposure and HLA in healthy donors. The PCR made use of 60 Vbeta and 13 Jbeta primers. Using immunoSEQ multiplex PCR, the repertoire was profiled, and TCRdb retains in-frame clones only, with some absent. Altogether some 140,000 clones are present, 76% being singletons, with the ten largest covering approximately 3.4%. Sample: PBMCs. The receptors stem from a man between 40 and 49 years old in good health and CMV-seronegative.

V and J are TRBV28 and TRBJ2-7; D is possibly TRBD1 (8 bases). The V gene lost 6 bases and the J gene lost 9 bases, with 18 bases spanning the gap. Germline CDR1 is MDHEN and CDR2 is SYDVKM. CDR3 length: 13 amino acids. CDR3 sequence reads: CASRGGQGGGQYF. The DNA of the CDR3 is TGTGCCAGCAGGGGCGGACAGGGAGGGGGGCAGTACTTC.

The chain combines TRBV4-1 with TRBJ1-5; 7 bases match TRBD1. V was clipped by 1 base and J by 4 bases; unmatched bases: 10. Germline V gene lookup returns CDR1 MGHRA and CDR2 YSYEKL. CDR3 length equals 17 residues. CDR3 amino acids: CASSQARRDSVNQPQHF. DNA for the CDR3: TGCGCCAGCAGCCAAGCCCGCAGGGACAGTGTAAATCAGCCCCAGCATTTT.

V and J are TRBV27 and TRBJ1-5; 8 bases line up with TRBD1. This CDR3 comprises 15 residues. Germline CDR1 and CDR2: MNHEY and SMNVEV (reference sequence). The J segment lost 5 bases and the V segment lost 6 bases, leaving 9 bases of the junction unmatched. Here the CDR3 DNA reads TGTGCCAGCAGGCCAGGGGGCAGGTATGATCAGCCCCAGCATTTT. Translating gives CASRPGGRYDQPQHF.

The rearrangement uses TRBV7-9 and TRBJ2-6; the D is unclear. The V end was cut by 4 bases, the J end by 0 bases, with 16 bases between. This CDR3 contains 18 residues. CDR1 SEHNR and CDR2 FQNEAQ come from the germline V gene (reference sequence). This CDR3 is CASSSRHLVSSGANVLTF. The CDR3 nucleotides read TGTGCCAGCAGCTCGAGACATCTCGTTAGCTCTGGGGCCAACGTCCTGACTTTC.

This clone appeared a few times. CDR3 in DNA: TGCAGCGTTATCGGCCCGTTTAGGGGAAAGAACACTGAAGCTTTCTTT. Encoded protein: CSVIGPFRGKNTEAFF. This rearrangement joins TRBV29-1 to TRBJ1-1, with D perhaps matching TRBD1 (5 bases). Germline V gene sequence: CDR1 SQVTM, CDR2 ANQGSEA. Trimming left V 5 bases short and J 1 base short, with 20 bases between. The CDR3 is 16 residues long.

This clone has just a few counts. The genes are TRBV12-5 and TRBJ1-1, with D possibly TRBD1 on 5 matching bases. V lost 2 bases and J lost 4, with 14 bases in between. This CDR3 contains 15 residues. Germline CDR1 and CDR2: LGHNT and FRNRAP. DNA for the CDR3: TGTGCTAGTGGTTTGCGGGGGGAGGTGGGCACTGAAGCTTTCTTT. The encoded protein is CASGLRGEVGTEAFF.

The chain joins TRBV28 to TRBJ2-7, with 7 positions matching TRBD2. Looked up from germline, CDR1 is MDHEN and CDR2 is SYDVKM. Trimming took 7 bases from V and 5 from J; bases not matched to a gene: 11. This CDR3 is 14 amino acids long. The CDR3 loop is CASTSPTSSNEQYF. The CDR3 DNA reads TGTGCCAGCACCTCCCCGACTAGCAGCAACGAGCAGTACTTC.

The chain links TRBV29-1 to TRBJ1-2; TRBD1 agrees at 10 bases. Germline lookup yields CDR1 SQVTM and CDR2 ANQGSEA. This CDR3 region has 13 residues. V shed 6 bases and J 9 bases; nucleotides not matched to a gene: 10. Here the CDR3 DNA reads TGCAGCGTGGGAGACCGGGACAGGGGTAGCTACACCTTC. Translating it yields CSVGDRDRGSYTF. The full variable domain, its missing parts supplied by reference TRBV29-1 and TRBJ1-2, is SAVISQKPSRDICQRGTSLTIQCQVDSQVTMMFWYRQQPGQSLTLIATANQGSEATYESGFVIDKFPISRPNLTFSTLTVSNMSPEDSSIYLCSVGDRDRGSYTFGSGTRLTVV.

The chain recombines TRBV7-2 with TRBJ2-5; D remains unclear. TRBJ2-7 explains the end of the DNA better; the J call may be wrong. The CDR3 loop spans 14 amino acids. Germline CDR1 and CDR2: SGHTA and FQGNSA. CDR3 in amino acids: CASTKPGYTYEQYF. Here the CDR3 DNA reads TGTGCCAGCACCAAGCCAGGATACACCTACGAGCAGTACTTC.

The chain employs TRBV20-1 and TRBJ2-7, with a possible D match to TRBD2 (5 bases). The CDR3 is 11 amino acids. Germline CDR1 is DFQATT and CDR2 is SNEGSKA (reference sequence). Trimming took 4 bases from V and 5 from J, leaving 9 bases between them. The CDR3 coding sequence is TGCAGTGCTATTGGGAGCGACGAGCAGTACTTC. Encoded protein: CSAIGSDEQYF.

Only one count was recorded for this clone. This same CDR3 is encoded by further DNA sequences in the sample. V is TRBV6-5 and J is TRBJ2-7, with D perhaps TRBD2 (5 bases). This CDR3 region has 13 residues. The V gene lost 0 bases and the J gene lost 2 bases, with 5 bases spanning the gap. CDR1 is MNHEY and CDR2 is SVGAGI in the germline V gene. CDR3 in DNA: TGTGCCAGCAGTTACTCGAGGGCCTACGAGCAGTACTTC. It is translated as CASSYSRAYEQYF.

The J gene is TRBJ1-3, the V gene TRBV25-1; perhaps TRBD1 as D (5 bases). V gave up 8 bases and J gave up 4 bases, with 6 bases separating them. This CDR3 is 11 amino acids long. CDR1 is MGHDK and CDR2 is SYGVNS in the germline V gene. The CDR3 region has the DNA TGTGCCAGCGCAGGGGGAAACACCATATATTTT. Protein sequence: CASAGGNTIYF.

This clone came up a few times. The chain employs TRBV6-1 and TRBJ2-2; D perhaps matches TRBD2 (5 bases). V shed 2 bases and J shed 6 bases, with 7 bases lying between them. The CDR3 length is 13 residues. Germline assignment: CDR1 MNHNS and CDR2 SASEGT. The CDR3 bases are TGTGCCAGCAGTGAACTGGGAGCCGGGGAGCTGTTTTTT. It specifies CASSELGAGELFF.

In DNA form, the CDR3 reads TGTGCCAGCAGCCCCCGGACTAGCGGCTCCTACGAGCAGTACTTC. Amino acids: CASSPRTSGSYEQYF. The chain joins TRBV5-4 to TRBJ2-7, with 10 bases identical to TRBD2. The ends lost 4 bases at V and 0 bases at J; junction bases unmatched: 4. Per the germline V gene, CDR1 is SGHNT and CDR2 is YYREEE (reference sequence). The length of the CDR3 is 15 residues.

The CDR3 sequence is CASSLGGSSYEQYF. CDR3 DNA: TGTGCCAGCAGTTTGGGGGGTAGCTCCTACGAGCAGTACTTC. The chain uses TRBV27 and TRBJ2-7; a weak D match, TRBD2 (6 bases). Trimming shortened V by 3 bases and J by 0 bases, and 9 bases separated the two germline ends. This CDR3 is 14 amino acids long. The germline V gene has CDR1 MNHEY and CDR2 SMNVEV (reference sequence).